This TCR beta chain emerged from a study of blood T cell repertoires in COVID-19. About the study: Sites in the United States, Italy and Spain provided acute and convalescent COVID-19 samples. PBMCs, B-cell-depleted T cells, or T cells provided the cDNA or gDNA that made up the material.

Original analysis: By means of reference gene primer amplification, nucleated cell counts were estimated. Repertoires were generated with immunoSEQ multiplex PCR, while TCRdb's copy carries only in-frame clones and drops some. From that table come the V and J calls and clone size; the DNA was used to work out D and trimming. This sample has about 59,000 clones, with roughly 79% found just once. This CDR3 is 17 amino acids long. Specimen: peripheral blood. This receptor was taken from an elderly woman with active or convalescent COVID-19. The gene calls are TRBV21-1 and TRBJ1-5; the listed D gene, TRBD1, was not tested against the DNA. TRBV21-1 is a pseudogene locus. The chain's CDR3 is CASSKAYRGIYNQPQHF. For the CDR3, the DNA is TGTGCCAGCAGCAAAGCGTACAGGGGAATATACAATCAGCCCCAGCATTTT.